Below, one TCR beta chain is given with its context. What it binds is unknown. With a duration under 2 months, the hyperthyroidism was newly diagnosed in patients aged 18 to 65. Pregnant or lactating patients were excluded, as were those with uncontrolled infection or other autoimmune disease. The source of the PBMCs was 10 ml of fresh peripheral blood. This record belongs to a study of T cells in Graves' hyperthyroidism and ophthalmopathy. Findings and limits, study-wide: In the blood, most expanded thyroid clonotypes above 0.001 appeared as well.

Researchers took RNA transcripts and amplified the TCR beta CDR3 regions from them. Using the HTBI primer set, a first-round RT-PCR was run on the TCR CDR3. TCRdb reprocessed the multiplex PCR reads with MiXCR, giving one entry per CDR3 protein. The table includes about 420,000 distinct CDR3 sequences, roughly an eighth detected once. The V gene lost 0 bases and the J gene lost 4 bases, with 12 bases spanning the gap. This CDR3 spans 15 amino acids. CDR1 and CDR2 from the germline V gene are SGHDT and YYEEEE. The material sequenced was blood. The chain uses TRBV5-6 and TRBJ2-3; unclear D gene. This sequence was found in a young woman with Graves' hyperthyroidism. The CDR3 sequence: CASSLGRNRADTQYF. DNA of the CDR3: TGTGCCAGCAGCTTGGGACGGAATAGGGCAGATACGCAGTATTTT.